The 22 T cell receptor beta chains below all came from one sample that was sequenced in a study of post-analysis software for immune sequencing data. These TCRs' antigens remain unknown. Included in the TCR beta cDNA libraries were unique molecular identifiers. In TCRdb, the PCR reads were re-called with MiXCR into one record per CDR3 protein. The data hold over 250,000 distinct CDR3 sequences, with 30% to 45% observed a single time. General observations from the study: Patients carried 4 or 5 TRBV segments more frequently than controls did, and TRBV5-6, TRBV5-1 and TRBV20-1 were among them.

The sequencing sample was made of blood. These receptors all stem from a girl aged 5 to 17 with multiple sclerosis.

This clonotype showed up many times. This chain uses TRBV7-9 with TRBJ2-7; TRBD2 might be the D (5 bases). V lost 4 bases to trimming and J lost 3 bases, with 10 bases between them. The CDR3 spans 13 residues. Germline V CDR1 and CDR2: SEHNR, FQNEAQ (reference sequence). This CDR3 reads CASSYPGDYEQYF. CDR3 nucleotides: TGTGCCAGCAGCTACCCCGGGGACTACGAGCAGTACTTC.

The genes are TRBV28 and TRBJ2-2, with a possible D match to TRBD1 (6 bases). V lost 1 base and J lost 2, with 14 bases in between. Germline V lookup: CDR1 MDHEN, CDR2 SYDVKM. This CDR3 spans 17 amino acids. The DNA for the CDR3 is TGTGCCAGCAGTTTATCCGGGACACACGACAACACCGGGGAGCTGTTTTTT. The encoded protein is CASSLSGTHDNTGELFF.

The chain links TRBV4-2 to TRBJ2-1; no firm D call. The J call is in doubt because the DNA end fits TRBJ2-7 better. CDR1 and CDR2 from the germline V gene are LGHNA and YNFKEQ. The CDR3 has 13 amino acids. CDR3 coding DNA: TGTGCCAGCAGCCAAGATAGGAACTACGAGCAGTACTTC. Translated, it gives CASSQDRNYEQYF.

This clonotype has ten or more counts. The V and J genes are TRBV5-1 and TRBJ1-1, with D unclear. The CDR3 contains 14 residues. Trimming pared 1 base from V and 1 base from J, leaving 8 bases between. Germline CDR1 is SGHRS and CDR2 is YFSETQ. The CDR3 protein is CASSLQDRNTEAFF. The CDR3 nucleotides are TGCGCCAGCAGCTTGCAAGATCGGAACACTGAAGCTTTCTTT.

This clonotype was counted ten times or more. The rearrangement uses TRBV4-1 and TRBJ1-2; D call uncertain. V was clipped by 1 base and J by 8 bases, with 17 bases between them. Germline V lookup: CDR1 MGHRA, CDR2 YSYEKL. The CDR3 has 15 residues. This chain's CDR3 is CASSQGVGPEFGYTF. The CDR3 bases are TGCGCCAGCAGCCAAGGGGTCGGCCCGGAGTTCGGCTACACCTTC.

The genes are TRBV30 and TRBJ2-2; TRBD1 matches 11 bases. Germline CDR1 is GTSNPN and CDR2 is SVGIG (reference sequence). This CDR3 is built from 13 residues. The CDR3: CAGDRGYTGELFF. DNA of the CDR3: TGTGCGGGGGACAGGGGGTACACCGGGGAGCTGTTTTTT.

This clonotype was seen at least ten times. The chain joins TRBV5-1 to TRBJ2-1; D is perhaps TRBD2 (5 bases). This CDR3 region has 15 residues. Trimming removed 6 bases at V and 0 bases at J, with 13 bases between. Germline CDR1 and CDR2: SGHRS and YFSETQ. DNA for the CDR3: TGCGCCAGCACCAGTAGCGCGAGCTCCTACAATGAGCAGTTCTTC. Its translation is CASTSSASSYNEQFF.

This clonotype was seen many times. The CDR3: CSAGGTSGVKTQYF. The CDR3 DNA reads TGCAGTGCTGGAGGGACTAGCGGGGTGAAGACCCAGTACTTC. This chain links TRBV20-1 with TRBJ2-5, with TRBD2 identical over 13 bases. Trimming cost V 5 bases and J 6 bases; bases outside gene matches: 6. CDR1 DFQATT and CDR2 SNEGSKA come from the germline V gene (reference sequence). This CDR3 is 14 amino acids long.

The gene calls are TRBV7-3 and TRBJ2-3, with TRBD1 as a possible D gene (6 bases). Germline assignment: CDR1 SGHTA and CDR2 FQGTGA. The CDR3 covers 16 residues. V was shortened by 2 bases and J by 5 bases, with 17 bases between the two germline ends. The CDR3 coding sequence is TGTGCCAGCAGCTTACTCCGCCAGGGGCGCGGAGATACGCAGTATTTT. This codes for CASSLLRQGRGDTQYF. Combining the CDR3 with reference TRBV7-3 and TRBJ2-3 gives the whole variable domain GAGVSQTPSNKVTEKGKYVELRCDPISGHTALYWYRQSLGQGPEFLIYFQGTGAADDSGLPNDRFFAVRPEGSVSTLKIQRTERGDSAVYLCASSLLRQGRGDTQYFGPGTRLTVL.

The chain combines TRBV7-8 with TRBJ1-1; D perhaps matches TRBD1 (5 bases). Germline V gives CDR1 SGHVS, CDR2 FQNEAQ. V shed 6 bases and J shed 7 bases, with 15 bases lying between them. CDR3 length: 13 amino acids. This CDR3 reads CASRVSRDGEAFF. The DNA of the CDR3 is TGTGCCAGCAGGGTCTCCCGGGACGGTGAAGCTTTCTTT.

This clonotype was picked up a small number of times. The chain couples TRBV10-2 to TRBJ2-3; D call uncertain. The CDR3 spans 15 residues. Germline V CDR1 and CDR2: WSHSY, SAAADI. Trimming took 2 bases from V and 0 from J, leaving 9 bases between them. The CDR3 protein is CASSEPGLSTDTQYF. The CDR3 DNA reads TGCGCCAGCAGTGAGCCGGGCCTGAGCACAGATACGCAGTATTTT.

The chain recombines TRBV12-3 or TRBV12-4 with TRBJ1-2, with D unclear. The germline V and J ends were trimmed by 3 bases and 6 bases, with 14 bases remaining between them. The CDR3 runs to 14 residues. The CDR3 sequence is CASSLAHKGNGYTF. Written as DNA, the CDR3 is TGTGCCAGCAGTTTGGCACATAAGGGCAATGGCTACACCTTC.

This clonotype was observed at least ten times. The rearrangement uses TRBV28 and TRBJ2-5, with 8 bases that match TRBD1. The ends lost 3 bases at V and 2 bases at J; junction bases unmatched: 5. This CDR3 spans 15 amino acids. Germline V lookup: CDR1 MDHEN, CDR2 SYDVKM. The chain's CDR3 is CASSLIRGQQETQYF. The DNA for the CDR3 is TGTGCCAGCAGTTTGATCAGGGGGCAACAAGAGACCCAGTACTTC.

In its sample, this clonotype was seen many times. This chain uses TRBV9 with TRBJ2-7; TRBD2 agrees at 13 bases. CDR3 size: 16 residues. V lost 3 bases, J lost 8 bases, and 11 bases stayed unmatched. The V gene's germline CDR1 is SGDLS and CDR2 YYNGEE. The CDR3 here is CASSAGLAGAGSQQYF. For the CDR3, the DNA is TGTGCCAGCAGCGCCGGACTAGCGGGAGCAGGTTCACAGCAGTACTTC.

This clonotype was seen at least ten times. The J gene is TRBJ1-2, the V gene TRBV5-1; no reliable D call. The V gene lost 0 bases and the J gene lost 8 bases, with 8 bases spanning the gap. Germline CDR1 SGHRS, CDR2 YFSETQ. This CDR3 is 12 amino acids long. CDR3 residues: CASSLEAGGYTF. CDR3 bases: TGCGCCAGCAGCTTGGAAGCTGGCGGCTACACCTTC.

This clonotype has a handful of counts. This rearrangement joins TRBV6-6 to TRBJ1-1; perhaps TRBD1 as D (6 bases). The CDR3 runs 15 residues. CDR1 is MNHNY and CDR2 is SVGAGI in the germline V gene (reference sequence). V was clipped by 2 bases and J by 4 bases, with 14 bases between them. CDR3 sequence (DNA): TGTGCCAGCAGTTACATGGGGGGCAGTGGCACTGAAGCTTTCTTT. Protein sequence: CASSYMGGSGTEAFF.

This chain connects TRBV7-9 to TRBJ2-3; D ambiguous. Germline CDR1 reads SEHNR; CDR2 reads FQNEAQ (reference sequence). V gave up 0 bases and J gave up 0 bases, with 7 bases separating them. The CDR3 sequence is 15 residues long. The CDR3 region is CASSLALRSTDTQYF. The CDR3 DNA reads as TGTGCCAGCAGCTTAGCGCTACGTAGCACAGATACGCAGTATTTT. Supplemented by reference TRBV7-9 and TRBJ2-3, the full variable domain reads DTGVSQNPRHKITKRGQNVTFRCDPISEHNRLYWYRQTLGQGPEFLTYFQNEAQLEKSRLLSDRFSAERPKGSFSTLEIQRTEQGDSAMYLCASSLALRSTDTQYFGPGTRLTVL.

On this clonotype itself: A much larger clone lies a single base off, so this may be a read error. The rearrangement uses TRBV18 and TRBJ2-2, with 7 bases lining up with TRBD2. This CDR3 comprises 16 residues. V dropped 1 base and J dropped 3; count of bases not matched to a gene: 5. The V gene's germline CDR1 is KGHSH and CDR2 LQKENI. The CDR3 sequence: CASSPLAGADTGELFF. The CDR3 nucleotides read TGTGCCAGCTCACCACTAGCGGGCGCGGACACCGGGGAGCTGTTTTTT.

This clonotype was observed many times. The rearrangement links TRBV5-1 to TRBJ2-5; 9 nucleotides match TRBD2. Germline V CDR1 and CDR2: SGHRS, YFSETQ. The CDR3 extends over 17 amino acids. Trimming took 4 bases from V and 1 from J; bases not matched to a gene: 11. The CDR3 protein is CASSTLAGGSLQETQYF. The CDR3 DNA reads as TGCGCCAGCAGCACCTTGGCGGGAGGGTCCCTCCAAGAGACCCAGTACTTC.

V gene TRBV28 combines with J gene TRBJ1-5, with D unclear. This CDR3 is built from 14 residues. The V gene's germline CDR1 is MDHEN and CDR2 SYDVKM. With 6 bases removed from V and 0 bases from J, the gap between germline ends came to 9 bases. CDR3 coding DNA: TGTGCCAGCAGGGATTTTTATAGCAATCAGCCCCAGCATTTT. Amino acid sequence: CASRDFYSNQPQHF.

In this sample, this clonotype turned up many times. This chain connects TRBV25-1 to TRBJ1-2; D remains ambiguous. The CDR3 runs to 15 residues. The germline CDR1 and CDR2 sequences are MGHDK and SYGVNS. Trimming shortened V by 4 bases and J by 4 bases, and 16 bases separated the two germline ends. This CDR3 is CASSGLSTAAYGYTF. As DNA, the CDR3 is TGTGCCAGCAGTGGATTGTCGACCGCCGCCTATGGCTACACCTTC.

The CDR3 sequence is CASSSLGAGGPKDTQYF. Written as DNA, the CDR3 is TGTGCCAGCAGTTCTCTGGGGGCGGGAGGGCCGAAAGATACGCAGTATTTT. This sequence joins TRBV6-5 and TRBJ2-3; TRBD2 aligns across 9 bases. Trimming removed 4 bases from V and 5 bases from J; junction bases left unmatched: 13. This CDR3 has 17 amino acids. CDR1 and CDR2 (germline): MNHEY, SVGAGI.